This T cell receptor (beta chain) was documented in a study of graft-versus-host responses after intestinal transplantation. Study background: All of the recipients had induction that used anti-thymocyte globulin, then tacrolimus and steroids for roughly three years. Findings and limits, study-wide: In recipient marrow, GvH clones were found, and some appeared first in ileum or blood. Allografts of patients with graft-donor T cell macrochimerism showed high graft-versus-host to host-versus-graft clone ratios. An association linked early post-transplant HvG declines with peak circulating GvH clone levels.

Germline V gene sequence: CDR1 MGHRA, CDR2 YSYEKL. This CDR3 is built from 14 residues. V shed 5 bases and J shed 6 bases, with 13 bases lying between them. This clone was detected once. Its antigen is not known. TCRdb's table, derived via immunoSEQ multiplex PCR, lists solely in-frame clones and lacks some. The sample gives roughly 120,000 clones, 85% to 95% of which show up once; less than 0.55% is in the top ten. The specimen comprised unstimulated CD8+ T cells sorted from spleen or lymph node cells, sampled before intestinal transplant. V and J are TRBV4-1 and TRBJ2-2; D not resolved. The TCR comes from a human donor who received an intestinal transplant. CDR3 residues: CASSEGIVSGELFF. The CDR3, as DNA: TGCGCCAGCAGCGAAGGAATTGTATCCGGGGAGCTGTTTTTT.